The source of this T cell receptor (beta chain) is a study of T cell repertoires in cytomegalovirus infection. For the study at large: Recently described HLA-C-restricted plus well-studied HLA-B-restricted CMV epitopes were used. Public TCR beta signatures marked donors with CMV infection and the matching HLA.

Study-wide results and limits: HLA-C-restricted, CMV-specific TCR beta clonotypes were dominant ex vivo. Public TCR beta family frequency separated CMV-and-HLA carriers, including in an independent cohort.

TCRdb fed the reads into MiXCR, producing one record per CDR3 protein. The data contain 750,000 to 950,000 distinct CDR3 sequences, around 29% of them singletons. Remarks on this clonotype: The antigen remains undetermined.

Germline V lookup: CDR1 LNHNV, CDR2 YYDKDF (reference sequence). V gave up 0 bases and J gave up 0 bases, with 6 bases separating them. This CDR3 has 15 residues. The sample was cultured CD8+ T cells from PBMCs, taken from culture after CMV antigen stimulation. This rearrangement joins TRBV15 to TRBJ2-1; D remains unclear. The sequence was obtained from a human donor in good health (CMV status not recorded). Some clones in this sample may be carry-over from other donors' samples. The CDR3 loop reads CATSRDRASYNEQFF. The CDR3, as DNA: TGTGCCACCAGCAGAGATAGGGCCTCCTACAATGAGCAGTTCTTC.